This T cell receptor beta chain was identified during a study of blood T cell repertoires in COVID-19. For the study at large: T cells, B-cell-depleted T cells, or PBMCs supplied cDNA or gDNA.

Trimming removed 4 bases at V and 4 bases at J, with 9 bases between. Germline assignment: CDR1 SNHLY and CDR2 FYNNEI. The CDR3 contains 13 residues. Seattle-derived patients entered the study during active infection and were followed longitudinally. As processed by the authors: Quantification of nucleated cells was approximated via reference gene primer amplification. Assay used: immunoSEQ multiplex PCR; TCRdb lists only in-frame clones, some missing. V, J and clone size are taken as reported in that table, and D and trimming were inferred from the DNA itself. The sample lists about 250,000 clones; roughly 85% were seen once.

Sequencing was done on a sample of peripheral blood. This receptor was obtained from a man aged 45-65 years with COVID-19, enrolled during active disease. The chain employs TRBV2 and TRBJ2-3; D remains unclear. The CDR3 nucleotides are TGTGCCAGCAGTGTCTTAGAGGCAGATACGCAGTATTTT. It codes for CASSVLEADTQYF.